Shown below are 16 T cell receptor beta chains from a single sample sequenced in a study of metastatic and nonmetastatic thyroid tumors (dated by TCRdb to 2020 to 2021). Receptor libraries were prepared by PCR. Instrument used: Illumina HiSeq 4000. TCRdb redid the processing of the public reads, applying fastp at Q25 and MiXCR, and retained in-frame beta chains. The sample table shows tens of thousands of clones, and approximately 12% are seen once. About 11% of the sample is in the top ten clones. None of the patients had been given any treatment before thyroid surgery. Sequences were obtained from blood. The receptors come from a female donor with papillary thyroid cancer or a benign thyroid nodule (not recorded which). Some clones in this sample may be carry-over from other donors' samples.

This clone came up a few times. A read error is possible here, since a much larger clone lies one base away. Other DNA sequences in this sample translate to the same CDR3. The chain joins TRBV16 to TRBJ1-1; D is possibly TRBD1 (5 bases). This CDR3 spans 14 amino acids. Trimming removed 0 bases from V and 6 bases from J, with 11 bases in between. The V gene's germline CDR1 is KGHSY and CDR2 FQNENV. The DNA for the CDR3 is TGTGCCAGCAGCCAATCAGCAGGGCGCGCTGAAGCTTTCTTT. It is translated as CASSQSAGRAEAFF.

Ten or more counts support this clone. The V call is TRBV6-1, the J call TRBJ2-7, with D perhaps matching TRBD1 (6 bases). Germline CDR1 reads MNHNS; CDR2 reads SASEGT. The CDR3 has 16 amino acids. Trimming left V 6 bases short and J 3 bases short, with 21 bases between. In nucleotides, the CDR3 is TGTGCCAGCAGACCGGGACACGGCCCCGGATTCTACGAGCAGTACTTC. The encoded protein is CASRPGHGPGFYEQYF.

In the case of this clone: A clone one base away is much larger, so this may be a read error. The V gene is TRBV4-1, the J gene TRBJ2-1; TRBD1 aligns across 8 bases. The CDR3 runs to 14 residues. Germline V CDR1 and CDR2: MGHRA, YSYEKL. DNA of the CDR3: TGCGCCAGCAGCAAAAGGACAGGGCAAGATGAGCAGCTCTTC. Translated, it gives CASSKRTGQDEQLF.

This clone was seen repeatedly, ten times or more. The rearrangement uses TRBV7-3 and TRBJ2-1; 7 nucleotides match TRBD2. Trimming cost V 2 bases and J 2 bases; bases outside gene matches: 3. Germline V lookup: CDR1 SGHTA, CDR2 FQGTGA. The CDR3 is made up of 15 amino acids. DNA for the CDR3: TGTGCCAGCAGCTTAGGGGGGGGGACCTACAATGAGCAGTTCTTC. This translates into CASSLGGGTYNEQFF.

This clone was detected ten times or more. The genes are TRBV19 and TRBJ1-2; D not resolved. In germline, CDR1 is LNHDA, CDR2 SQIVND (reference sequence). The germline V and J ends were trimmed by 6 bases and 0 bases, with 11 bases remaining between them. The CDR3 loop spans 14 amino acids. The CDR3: CASRYREANYGYTF. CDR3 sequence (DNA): TGTGCCAGTAGGTACAGAGAAGCTAACTATGGCTACACCTTC.

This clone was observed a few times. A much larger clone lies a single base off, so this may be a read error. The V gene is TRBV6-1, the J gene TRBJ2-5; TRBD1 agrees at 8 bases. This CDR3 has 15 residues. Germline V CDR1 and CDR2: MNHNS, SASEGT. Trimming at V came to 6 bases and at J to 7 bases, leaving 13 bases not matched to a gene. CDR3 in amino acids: CASSRSRDRGGTQYF. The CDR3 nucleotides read TGTGCCAGCAGCCGAAGTCGAGACAGGGGCGGGACCCAGTACTTC.

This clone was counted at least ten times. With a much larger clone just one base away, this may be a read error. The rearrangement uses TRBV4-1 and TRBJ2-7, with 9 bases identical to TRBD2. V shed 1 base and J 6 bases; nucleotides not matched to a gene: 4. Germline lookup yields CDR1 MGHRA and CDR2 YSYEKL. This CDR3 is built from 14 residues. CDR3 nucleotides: TGCGCCAGCAGCCAAGGGGGTAGCGGGAGCGAGCAGTACTTC. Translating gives CASSQGGSGSEQYF.

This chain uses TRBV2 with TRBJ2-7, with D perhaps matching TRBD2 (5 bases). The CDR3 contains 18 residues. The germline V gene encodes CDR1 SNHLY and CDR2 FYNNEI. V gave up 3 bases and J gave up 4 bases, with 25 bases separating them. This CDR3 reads CASSDGETKLEDEYEQYF. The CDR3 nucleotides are TGTGCCAGCAGTGATGGGGAAACCAAACTAGAAGATGAATACGAGCAGTACTTC.

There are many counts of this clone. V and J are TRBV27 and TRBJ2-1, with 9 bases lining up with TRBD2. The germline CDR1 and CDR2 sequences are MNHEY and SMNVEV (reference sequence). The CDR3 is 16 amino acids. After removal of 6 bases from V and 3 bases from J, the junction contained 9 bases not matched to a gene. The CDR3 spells CASRPLAGQIYNEQFF. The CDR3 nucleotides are TGTGCCAGCAGACCCCTAGCGGGACAAATCTACAATGAGCAGTTCTTC.

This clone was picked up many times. The DNA of the CDR3 is TGTGCCAGCAGTCGGATCCCTAGCGGAAGAGCCTACGAGCAGTACTTC. The encoded protein is CASSRIPSGRAYEQYF. This chain uses TRBV6-1 with TRBJ2-7, with 7 bases that match TRBD2. V shed 5 bases and J 2 bases; nucleotides not matched to a gene: 12. The CDR3 contains 16 residues. The germline gives CDR1 MNHNS, CDR2 SASEGT.

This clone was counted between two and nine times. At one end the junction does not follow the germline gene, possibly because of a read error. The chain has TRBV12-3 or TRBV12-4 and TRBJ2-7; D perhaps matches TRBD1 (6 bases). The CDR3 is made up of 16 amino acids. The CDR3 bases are TGTGCCAGCAGTACCATGGGGGCGTGTCGGGGCTACGAACAGTACTTC. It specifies CASSTMGACRGYEQYF.

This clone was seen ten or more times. The CDR3 loop is CATSRGPRRAQYF. The CDR3 DNA reads as TGTGCCACCAGCCGAGGGCCCCGTCGGGCGCAGTATTTT. The V call is TRBV12-3 or TRBV12-4, the J call TRBJ2-3; TRBD2 is a possible D gene (5 bases). The germline V and J ends were trimmed by 10 bases and 10 bases, with 21 bases remaining between them. This CDR3 is built from 13 residues.

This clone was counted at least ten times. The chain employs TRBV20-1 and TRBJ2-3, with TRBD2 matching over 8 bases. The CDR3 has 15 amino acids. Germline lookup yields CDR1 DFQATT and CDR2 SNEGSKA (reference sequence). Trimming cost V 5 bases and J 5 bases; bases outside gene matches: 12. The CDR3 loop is CSAHGSSGSRDTQYF. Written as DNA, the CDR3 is TGCAGTGCTCACGGCAGCAGCGGGAGTAGAGATACGCAGTATTTT.

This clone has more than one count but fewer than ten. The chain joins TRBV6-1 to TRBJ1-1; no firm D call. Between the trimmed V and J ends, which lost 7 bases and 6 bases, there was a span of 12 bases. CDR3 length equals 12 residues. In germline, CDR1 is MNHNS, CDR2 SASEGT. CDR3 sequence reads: CASTGFPSEAFF. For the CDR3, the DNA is TGTGCCAGCACGGGGTTTCCGTCTGAAGCTTTCTTT.

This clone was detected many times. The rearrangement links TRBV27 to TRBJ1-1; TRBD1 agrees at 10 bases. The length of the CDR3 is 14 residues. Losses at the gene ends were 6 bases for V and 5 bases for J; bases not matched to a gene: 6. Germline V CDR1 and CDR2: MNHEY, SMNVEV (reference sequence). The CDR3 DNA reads TGTGCCAGCAGGGGGGGACAGGGGAGGACTGAAGCTTTCTTT. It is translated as CASRGGQGRTEAFF.

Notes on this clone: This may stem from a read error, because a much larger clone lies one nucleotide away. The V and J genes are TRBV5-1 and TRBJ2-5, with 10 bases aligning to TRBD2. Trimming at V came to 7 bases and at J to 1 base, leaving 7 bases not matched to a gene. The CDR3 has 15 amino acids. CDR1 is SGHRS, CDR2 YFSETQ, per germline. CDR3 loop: CASATSGMSQETQYF. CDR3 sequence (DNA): TGCGCCAGCGCTACTAGCGGGATGTCCCAAGAGACCCAGTACTTC.